These T cell receptor beta chains were read from a single sample in a study of neoadjuvant anti-PD-1 for oral cavity cancer. This table comes from immunoSEQ multiplex PCR, and its TCRdb copy is limited to in-frame clones, with some not included. Of more than 10,000 clones listed, around 53% are singletons. Sequenced material: tumor tissue, taken before nivolumab (anti-PD-1) treatment. The receptors shown here come from a person aged 40 to 85 with oral cavity squamous cell carcinoma. The CDR3 runs from the conserved cysteine through the conserved F or W. Each record gives: J gene, clone size, V gene, D gene, CDR3 DNA, CDR3 protein. D genes are given only for firm matches. Some rows have no size entry. The others give once, few or many, or a class for an expanded clone.

>TRBJ2-7|.|TRBV27|TRBD2
TGTGCCAGCAGCCCCGACCGATCAACTAGCGGGAGGGTTGTCTACGAGCAGTACTTC
CASSPDRSTSGRVVYEQYF
>TRBJ2-3|.|TRBV7-3|.
TGTGCCAGCAGCATCCAATCCACAGATACGCAGTATTTT
CASSIQSTDTQYF
>TRBJ2-7|.|TRBV21-1|.
TGTGCCAGCGGAAATCTGGCGACAGGGGGCTACGAGCAGTACTTC
CASGNLATGGYEQYF
>TRBJ1-4|.|TRBV5-5|.
TGTGCCAGCAGCCCGGGGGGTGAAAAACTGTTTTTT
CASSPGGEKLFF
>TRBJ2-1|few|TRBV27|.
TGTGCCAGCAGTTTAGGCTCCGGGACTTATAACAATGAGCAGTTCTTC
CASSLGSGTYNNEQFF
>TRBJ1-1|.|TRBV28|TRBD1
TGTGCCAGCAGACGGGGGGACAGGGACACTGAAGCTTTCTTT
CASRRGDRDTEAFF
>TRBJ1-4|once|TRBV5-1|.
TGCGCCAGCAGTCCAATGATTGGGGAATCGAATGAAAAACTGTTTTTT
CASSPMIGESNEKLFF
>TRBJ1-2|.|TRBV23-1|.
TGCGCCAGCAGTCACCGCGACATCCTTGGCCTGTACTTC
CASSHRDILGLYF
>TRBJ2-3|few|TRBV4-1|TRBD1
TGCGCCAGCAGCCAAGTGGGACAGCACCACGAGGCAGATACGCAGTATTTT
CASSQVGQHHEADTQYF
>TRBJ1-1|.|TRBV13|.
TGTGCCAGCAGCTTAGGGCCAGGAAACACTGAAGCTTTCTTT
CASSLGPGNTEAFF
>TRBJ1-4|.|TRBV2|TRBD1
TGTGCCAGCAGTGCGGGATTTGACAGGGGGCTAGAAAAACTGTTTTTT
CASSAGFDRGLEKLFF
>TRBJ2-3|few|TRBV7-2|TRBD2
TGTGCCAGCAGCTTACAAGCGGGAGGTACAGATACGCAGTATTTT
CASSLQAGGTDTQYF
>TRBJ1-5|.|TRBV11-2|TRBD1
TGTGCCAGCAGCTTGCGGGACAGGGGTCAGCCCCAGCATTTT
CASSLRDRGQPQHF
>TRBJ2-1|.|TRBV6-5|TRBD1
TGTGCCACGCACAGGGGGTGGGAGGCTAATGAGCAGTTCTTC
CATHRGWEANEQFF
>TRBJ2-7|.|TRBV25-1|.
TGTGCCAGCAGTGTTACAGCCCTTTCCTACGAGCAGTACTTC
CASSVTALSYEQYF
>TRBJ1-2|medium-sized|TRBV9|.
TGTGCCAGCAGCATGATGCCCTCGACAGAAACGGGCTATGGCTACACCTTC
CASSMMPSTETGYGYTF